The next 20 T cell receptor beta chains were all read from a single sample in a study of PD-L1 blockade in urothelial cancer (dated by TCRdb to 2016 to 2017). The sample's time point label, decoded: peripheral blood 6 weeks after treatment start. Receptor libraries were prepared by the immunoSEQ multiplex PCR assay. The immuneACCESS repertoire file appears here via TCRdb, limited to in-frame rearrangements. These files lack a portion of the clones; in checked studies, under half of the deficit traces to unresolved V genes, and the cause of the others is not known. A total of 35,000 to 55,000 clones appear in this sample, 83% of them only once. Jointly, the top ten make up more than 13% of the sample. This specimen consisted of PBMCs, obtained around atezolizumab (anti-PD-L1) treatment. The origin of the receptors is a man aged 60 to 75 with urothelial cancer.

The sample holds a few counts of this clone. CDR3 residues: CASSFQAAGGDQETQYF. The CDR3 region has the DNA TGTGCCAGTAGTTTCCAGGCGGCAGGGGGAGACCAAGAGACCCAGTACTTC. The rearrangement uses TRBV19 and TRBJ2-5; 7 bases align to TRBD1. Looked up from germline, CDR1 is LNHDA and CDR2 is SQIVND (reference sequence). Unmatched junction bases numbered 12, after V lost 5 bases and J lost 0 bases. CDR3 length: 17 residues. Full variable domain (rest looked up from reference TRBV19 and TRBJ2-5): DGGITQSPKYLFRKEGQNVTLSCEQNLNHDAMYWYRQDPGQGLRLIYYSQIVNDFQKGDIAEGYSVSREKKESFPLTVTSAQKNPTAFYLCASSFQAAGGDQETQYFGPGTRLLVL.

The V call is TRBV7-9, the J call TRBJ2-5; no definite D call. Germline V gene data show CDR1 as SEHNR and CDR2 as FQNEAQ (reference sequence). The CDR3 is made up of 13 amino acids. V was trimmed by 4 bases and J by 1 base, leaving 7 bases between them. The DNA for the CDR3 is TGTGCCAGCAGCTACCGCGGCCAAGAGACCCAGTACTTC. Translation gives CASSYRGQETQYF.

V is TRBV5-1 and J is TRBJ2-3; D perhaps matches TRBD2 (6 bases). This CDR3 contains 17 residues. V lost 4 bases and J lost 2, with 20 bases in between. Looked up from germline, CDR1 is SGHRS and CDR2 is YFSETQ. The CDR3 coding sequence is TGCGCCAGCAGCACCAATCTAGCGAGAATGAACACAGATACGCAGTATTTT. It yields the protein CASSTNLARMNTDTQYF.

DNA for the CDR3: TGTGCCAGCAGTCCGTCGGGAGAAGGAGGAGATGAAAAACTGTTTTTT. This encodes CASSPSGEGGDEKLFF. The J gene is TRBJ1-4, the V gene TRBV28, with D hard to call. Germline V gene data show CDR1 as MDHEN and CDR2 as SYDVKM. V lost 5 bases to trimming and J lost 6 bases, with 19 bases between them. The CDR3 has 16 amino acids.

V usage is TRBV6-1 and J usage is TRBJ2-3; 8 nucleotides line up with TRBD2. Germline V gives CDR1 MNHNS, CDR2 SASEGT. The V gene end was trimmed by 2 bases and the J gene end by 6 bases; junction bases not matched to a gene: 10. The CDR3 has 16 amino acids. The CDR3 protein is CASSEMVGLGGDTQYF. The CDR3 nucleotides are TGTGCCAGCAGTGAAATGGTGGGACTAGGGGGGGATACGCAGTATTTT.

This clone was seen only once. This chain connects TRBV6-1 to TRBJ1-4; 11 bases agree with TRBD1. Germline CDR1 and CDR2: MNHNS and SASEGT. CDR3 length: 16 residues. J was trimmed by 5 bases and V by 4 bases; bases with no gene match: 6. CDR3 sequence: CASSATGTGGNEKLFF. The CDR3 DNA reads as TGTGCCAGCAGTGCCACCGGGACAGGGGGGAATGAAAAACTGTTTTTT.

The J gene is TRBJ2-1, the V gene TRBV28, with 10 bases that match TRBD2. Trimming at V came to 5 bases and at J to 5 bases, leaving 9 bases not matched to a gene. Germline assignment: CDR1 MDHEN and CDR2 SYDVKM. This CDR3 has 16 residues. CDR3 loop: CASSTLSGGADNEQFF. The CDR3 DNA reads as TGTGCCAGCAGTACCCTCAGCGGGGGGGCCGACAATGAGCAGTTCTTC.

The V and J genes are TRBV7-9 and TRBJ2-3; D ambiguous. This CDR3 comprises 12 residues. The V gene lost 8 bases and the J gene lost 2 bases, with 8 bases spanning the gap. In germline, CDR1 is SEHNR, CDR2 FQNEAQ (reference sequence). CDR3 nucleotides: TGTGCCAGCCGGCAGGTCACAGATACGCAGTATTTT. Translating it yields CASRQVTDTQYF.

The chain is built from TRBV28 and TRBJ1-1, with D perhaps matching TRBD1 (6 bases). CDR1 and CDR2 (germline): MDHEN, SYDVKM. This CDR3 has 12 residues. The V end lost 6 bases, the J end lost 3 bases, and 8 bases lay between the germline ends. For the CDR3, the DNA is TGTGCCAGCAGGGACAGTTACACTGAAGCTTTCTTT. The encoded protein is CASRDSYTEAFF.

The rearrangement uses TRBV28 and TRBJ2-7; TRBD1 might be the D (5 bases). The germline V and J ends were trimmed by 3 bases and 3 bases, with 9 bases remaining between them. This CDR3 contains 13 residues. Germline lookup yields CDR1 MDHEN and CDR2 SYDVKM. The CDR3 here is CASSFSGIYEQYF. The CDR3 DNA is TGTGCCAGCAGTTTCTCAGGGATCTACGAGCAGTACTTC. Filled out from reference TRBV28 and TRBJ2-7, the complete variable domain reads DVKVTQSSRYLVKRTGEKVFLECVQDMDHENMFWYRQDPGLGLRLIYFSYDVKMKEKGDIPEGYSVSREKKERFSLILESASTNQTSMYLCASSFSGIYEQYFGPGTRLTVT.

The chain is built from TRBV5-1 and TRBJ1-2; D is perhaps TRBD1 (5 bases). Trimming stripped 3 bases from V and 8 bases from J, with 20 bases between. The germline V gene encodes CDR1 SGHRS and CDR2 YFSETQ. The CDR3 runs 15 residues. The CDR3: CASSSYPQGRWGYTF. As DNA, the CDR3 is TGCGCCAGCAGCTCCTACCCGCAGGGCCGGTGGGGCTACACCTTC. Variable domain in full (rest from reference TRBV5-1 and TRBJ1-2): KAGVTQTPRYLIKTRGQQVTLSCSPISGHRSVSWYQQTPGQGLQFLFEYFSETQRNKGNFPGRFSGRQFSNSRSEMNVSTLELGDSALYLCASSSYPQGRWGYTFGSGTRLTVV.

The genes are TRBV6-5 and TRBJ2-3; D unresolved. This CDR3 has 12 amino acids. V was cut by 7 bases and J by 0 bases, with 5 bases left in between. Per the germline V gene, CDR1 is MNHEY and CDR2 is SVGAGI. The CDR3 spells CASTSSTDTQYF. The CDR3 DNA is TGTGCCAGCACCTCTAGCACAGATACGCAGTATTTT.

The rearrangement joins TRBV5-1 to TRBJ1-1; the match to TRBD1 covers 8 bases. Germline CDR1 and CDR2: SGHRS and YFSETQ. V trimming: 0 bases; J trimming: 4 bases; junction bases outside the gene matches: 8. The CDR3 has 16 residues. CDR3: CASSLAAGGAGTEAFF. CDR3 nucleotide sequence: TGCGCCAGCAGCTTGGCGGCAGGGGGCGCGGGCACTGAAGCTTTCTTT.

The gene calls are TRBV11-2 and TRBJ1-5, with D uncertain. The CDR3 is 14 residues long. CDR1 SGHAT and CDR2 FQNNGV come from the germline V gene. The V end was cut by 5 bases, the J end by 2 bases, with 10 bases between. CDR3 sequence: CASSEGDGNQPQHF. CDR3 bases: TGTGCCAGCAGCGAGGGAGACGGCAATCAGCCCCAGCATTTT.

The chain couples TRBV5-1 to TRBJ2-5; tentative D call: TRBD2 (6 bases). Trimming pared 0 bases from V and 5 bases from J, leaving 14 bases between. The CDR3 is made up of 15 amino acids. Germline V CDR1 and CDR2: SGHRS, YFSETQ. The CDR3 sequence is CASSLEGGVVETQYF. The CDR3 nucleotides are TGCGCCAGCAGCTTGGAAGGAGGGGTAGTTGAGACCCAGTACTTC.

The chain couples TRBV12-5 to TRBJ1-3, with no clear D. The CDR3 extends over 17 amino acids. V was cut by 2 bases and J by 2 bases, with 16 bases left in between. Germline loops: CDR1 LGHNT, CDR2 FRNRAP. The CDR3 region has the DNA TGTGCTAGTGGTTTGCCTCTCGGGGAGTCAGCTGGAAACACCATATATTTT. Translated: CASGLPLGESAGNTIYF.

With regard to this clone: This CDR3 is also generated by other DNA sequences in the sample. This rearrangement joins TRBV2 to TRBJ2-3; 10 bases agree with TRBD2. CDR3 size: 15 residues. CDR1 is SNHLY, CDR2 FYNNEI, per germline. Germline trimming cut 5 bases from V and 1 base from J; bases unmatched to any gene: 3. CDR3 nucleotide sequence: TGTGCCAGCAGTCCTAGCGGGGGACGCACAGATACGCAGTATTTT. It yields the protein CASSPSGGRTDTQYF.

This clone has just one count. J is TRBJ2-7 and V is TRBV28; 8 bases are a match to TRBD1. With 4 bases clipped from V and 5 bases from J, the junction kept 13 bases outside the gene matches. Germline V gene data show CDR1 as MDHEN and CDR2 as SYDVKM. The CDR3 has 16 residues. CDR3 region: CASSSRTRGRNHEQYF. The CDR3 DNA reads as TGTGCCAGCAGTTCCCGCACCAGGGGGCGCAACCACGAGCAGTACTTC.

The CDR3 spells CASTHSGTGSEKLFF. The CDR3 bases are TGTGCCAGCACCCATTCCGGGACAGGGAGTGAAAAACTGTTTTTT. The V and J genes are TRBV27 and TRBJ1-4, with 9 nucleotides matching TRBD1. Germline CDR1 MNHEY, CDR2 SMNVEV (reference sequence). V was pared by 7 bases and J by 7 bases, with 10 bases of the junction left unmatched. CDR3 length: 15 amino acids.

The chain recombines TRBV14 with TRBJ1-5; tentatively, D is TRBD1 (6 bases). The V end lost 4 bases, the J end lost 9 bases, and 22 bases lay between the germline ends. There are 16 residues in the CDR3. Germline V gene sequence: CDR1 SGHDN, CDR2 FVKESK. The CDR3 sequence is CASSRSLCWGPPPQHF. In nucleotides, the CDR3 is TGTGCCAGCAGCCGTTCGTTGTGTTGGGGGCCCCCGCCCCAGCATTTT.